The subject of this entry is one T cell receptor beta chain. The antigen is undetermined. Enrolled patients, whose metastatic non-small-cell lung cancer was chemo-refractory, received focal radiation plus CTLA-4 blockade with ipilimumab. These data are taken from a study of radiotherapy plus CTLA-4 blockade in lung cancer. The wider study: Objective responses emerged in about 20% of patients, and 31% attained disease control. Study findings and constraints: Tumor-origin TCR clones grew in blood after radiotherapy plus ipilimumab.

TCRdb's table, derived via immunoSEQ multiplex PCR, lists solely in-frame clones and lacks some. The sample records 34,000 or so clones, around 70% being singletons. The V gene end was trimmed by 0 bases and the J gene end by 9 bases; junction bases not matched to a gene: 2. Germline V lookup: CDR1 SGHDT, CDR2 YYEEEE. The CDR3 has 13 amino acids. Here the sequenced sample was peripheral blood, taken from a patient treated with radiotherapy plus ipilimumab. V and J are TRBV5-6 and TRBJ2-1; 8 bases map to TRBD1. The sequence was collected from a human donor with non-small cell lung cancer that progressed on radiotherapy plus ipilimumab. The CDR3 region is CASSLAQGVEQFF. The CDR3 nucleotides are TGTGCCAGCAGCTTGGCACAGGGGGTTGAGCAGTTCTTC.